Shown below are 3 T cell receptor beta chains from a single sample sequenced in a study of T cell responses to AZD1222 COVID-19 vaccine. Generated by immunoSEQ multiplex PCR, the TCRdb table keeps only in-frame clones and is missing some. The profile shows 100,000 to 140,000 clones, roughly 87% of them singletons. Sequencing used peripheral blood, obtained on day 0 of AZD1222 vaccination. The receptors derive from an adult in good health.

The chain couples TRBV5-1 to TRBJ1-1, with a possible D match to TRBD1 (5 bases). Trimming pared 2 bases from V and 6 bases from J, leaving 17 bases between. The CDR3 length is 15 residues. Per the germline V gene, CDR1 is SGHRS and CDR2 is YFSETQ. The CDR3 nucleotides read TGCGCCAGCAGCTTCGATCCACGAAGAGGGGCTGAAGCTTTCTTT. Translating it yields CASSFDPRRGAEAFF.

The chain uses TRBV3-1 (or the pseudogene TRBV3-2) and TRBJ2-2, with 10 bases matching TRBD2. CDR3 length: 16 residues. V gave up 3 bases and J gave up 7 bases; unmatched junction bases: 8. CDR1 is LGHDT, CDR2 YNNKEL, per germline (reference sequence). The CDR3 loop reads CASSHHSSGGFGELFF. CDR3 bases: TGTGCCAGCAGCCACCATTCTAGCGGGGGATTCGGGGAGCTGTTTTTT.

This chain joins TRBV7-3 and TRBJ1-1, with TRBD1 as a possible D gene (5 bases). The V and J ends lost 8 bases and 1 base respectively, with 14 bases between them. The CDR3 contains 14 residues. Germline V lookup: CDR1 SGHTA, CDR2 FQGTGA. In nucleotides, the CDR3 is TGTGCCAGCCGCACCAGGGCGGGGAACACTGAAGCTTTCTTT. Protein sequence: CASRTRAGNTEAFF.